This T cell receptor beta chain is from a study of blood T cells in healthy people across ages. Findings and caveats of the study: With age, beta diversity per million T cells declined roughly linearly, significantly by 40 to 50.

Together with a sample-barcoded 5' primer, a J-beta primer mix was included in a second PCR lasting roughly 6 to 12 cycles. Each CDR3 protein is one row after TCRdb ran MiXCR on the 5' RACE reads. The data show some 700,000 distinct CDR3 sequences, with about 20% seen just once and roughly 22% held by the top ten. Trimming took 4 bases from V and 6 from J; bases not matched to a gene: 3. Germline CDR1 reads LNHDA; CDR2 reads SQIVND (reference sequence). This CDR3 region has 13 residues. This clonotype appeared a few times. Its antigen is unknown. The receptor was isolated from an older man in good health. The J gene is TRBJ2-7, the V gene TRBV19; 10 nucleotides agree with TRBD1. Specimen: blood. CDR3 sequence (DNA): TGTGCCAGTAGTAAGGGACAGGGGCGCGAGCAGTACTTC. Residues: CASSKGQGREQYF.